These T cell receptor beta chains were read from a single sample in a study of shared clonotypes between healthy human individuals. Measured with immunoSEQ multiplex PCR; TCRdb has only the in-frame clones, and not every one. The sample lists approximately 2,300,000 clones; roughly 90% were seen once. Sequencing was carried out using naive CD4+ T cells from PBMCs. The receptors shown here come from a man younger than 35 in good health. Some clones in this sample may be carry-over from other donors' samples. Each CDR3 is given with its conserved first and last residue. The order of the fields is V gene, D gene, clone size, J gene, CDR3 protein, CDR3 DNA. D genes are given only for firm matches. The size of a clone is reported for some rows only, either as once, few or many, or as a class for expanded clones.

V: TRBV7-2; D: -; size: -; J: TRBJ2-6; CDR3: CASSLDILSGANVLTF; DNA: TGTGCCAGCAGCTTGGACATACTCTCTGGGGCCAACGTCCTGACTTTC
V: TRBV6-6; D: -; size: -; J: TRBJ2-7; CDR3: CASSPVSYEQYF; DNA: TGTGCCAGCAGCCCCGTCTCCTACGAGCAGTACTTC
V: TRBV7-9; D: TRBD2; size: once; J: TRBJ2-3; CDR3: CASSSLAGGSTDTQYF; DNA: TGTGCCAGCAGCTCACTAGCGGGGGGGAGCACAGATACGCAGTATTTT
V: TRBV27; D: TRBD1; size: few; J: TRBJ1-4; CDR3: CASRTGFTNEKLFF; DNA: TGTGCCAGCAGGACAGGGTTCACTAATGAAAAACTGTTTTTT
V: TRBV6-6; D: TRBD2; size: -; J: TRBJ2-1; CDR3: CASQRPASGRDEQFF; DNA: TGTGCCAGTCAACGGCCGGCTAGCGGGAGGGATGAGCAGTTCTTC
V: TRBV5-1; D: -; size: -; J: TRBJ2-2; CDR3: CASSPFGAGELFF; DNA: TGCGCCAGCAGCCCCTTTGGTGCCGGGGAGCTGTTTTTT
V: TRBV4-2; D: -; size: -; J: TRBJ2-3; CDR3: CASSQGATQYF; DNA: TGTGCCAGCAGCCAAGGGGCTACGCAGTATTTT
V: TRBV19; D: -; size: -; J: TRBJ2-3; CDR3: CASSDPASSSTDTQYF; DNA: TGTGCCAGTAGTGATCCTGCATCTTCTAGCACAGATACGCAGTATTTT
V: TRBV5-1; D: TRBD1; size: -; J: TRBJ1-2; CDR3: CASSLGGQGAQNPYGYTF; DNA: TGCGCCAGCAGCTTGGGGGGACAGGGGGCTCAGAACCCCTATGGCTACACCTTC
V: TRBV5-1; D: -; size: -; J: TRBJ2-1; CDR3: CASSPGQTYNEQFF; DNA: TGCGCCAGCAGCCCCGGACAGACTTACAATGAGCAGTTCTTC
V: TRBV7-9; D: -; size: -; J: TRBJ2-7; CDR3: CASSPQRAYEQYF; DNA: TGTGCCAGCAGCCCCCAGCGGGCCTACGAGCAGTACTTC
V: TRBV27; D: -; size: -; J: TRBJ2-7; CDR3: CASSSPSREPAYEQYF; DNA: TGTGCCAGCAGTTCACCCAGTCGGGAGCCGGCTTACGAGCAGTACTTC
V: TRBV5-1; D: TRBD1; size: once; J: TRBJ2-7; CDR3: CASTTGTGVSYEQYF; DNA: TGCGCCAGCACCACCGGGACAGGGGTCTCCTACGAGCAGTACTTC
V: TRBV10-1; D: -; size: -; J: TRBJ2-2; CDR3: CATYDARPRELFF; DNA: TGCGCCACCTACGATGCCCGACCCCGGGAGCTGTTTTTT
V: TRBV27; D: -; size: once; J: TRBJ1-4; CDR3: CASSLQGSNEKLFF; DNA: TGTGCCAGCAGTCTGCAGGGGTCCAATGAAAAACTGTTTTTT
V: TRBV7-6; D: -; size: -; J: TRBJ2-5; CDR3: CASSYLGFGESGKETQYF; DNA: TGTGCCAGCAGCTACCTGGGTTTTGGGGAGTCGGGCAAAGAGACCCAGTACTTC
V: TRBV28; D: -; size: -; J: TRBJ2-7; CDR3: CASSTHGQANYEQYF; DNA: TGTGCCAGCAGTACCCACGGCCAGGCGAACTACGAGCAGTACTTC
V: TRBV27; D: -; size: -; J: TRBJ2-4; CDR3: CASSSLAKNIQYF; DNA: TGTGCCAGCAGTAGTTTAGCCAAAAACATTCAGTACTTC
V: TRBV7-9; D: -; size: -; J: TRBJ1-1; CDR3: CASSSYLRAFF; DNA: TGTGCCAGCAGCTCCTACTTGCGAGCTTTCTTT
V: TRBV5-5; D: TRBD1; size: -; J: TRBJ1-1; CDR3: CASSLGGGRTEAFF; DNA: TGTGCCAGCAGCTTGGGAGGGGGCAGGACTGAAGCTTTCTTT
V: TRBV7-6; D: -; size: -; J: TRBJ2-2; CDR3: CASSSPGPGELFF; DNA: TGTGCCAGCAGCTCCCCCGGCCCCGGGGAGCTGTTTTTT
V: TRBV7-6; D: -; size: -; J: TRBJ1-2; CDR3: CASSANPAVYGYTF; DNA: TGTGCCAGCAGCGCTAACCCAGCAGTCTATGGCTACACCTTC
V: TRBV2; D: -; size: -; J: TRBJ2-7; CDR3: CASSQGRNEQYF; DNA: TGTGCCAGCAGTCAGGGGCGGAACGAGCAGTACTTC
V: TRBV18; D: -; size: -; J: TRBJ2-7; CDR3: CASSPPSRAYEQYF; DNA: TGTGCCAGCTCACCTCCCAGCCGGGCCTACGAGCAGTACTTC
V: TRBV6-6; D: TRBD2; size: -; J: TRBJ2-5; CDR3: CASSYGTSGAQETQYF; DNA: TGTGCCAGCAGTTACGGGACTAGCGGGGCCCAAGAGACCCAGTACTTC
V: TRBV2; D: -; size: -; J: TRBJ2-1; CDR3: CASSEEQGGNEQFF; DNA: TGTGCCAGCAGTGAGGAACAGGGAGGCAATGAGCAGTTCTTC
V: TRBV28; D: -; size: -; J: TRBJ1-5; CDR3: CASSWGGQPQHF; DNA: TGTGCCAGCTCCTGGGGGGGCCAGCCCCAGCATTTT
V: TRBV6-6; D: -; size: -; J: TRBJ2-5; CDR3: CASSYLSGGGRETQYF; DNA: TGTGCCAGCAGTTATCTAAGCGGAGGTGGCCGGGAGACCCAGTACTTC
V: TRBV7-9; D: -; size: -; J: TRBJ2-3; CDR3: CASGLDRSTDTQYF; DNA: TGTGCCAGCGGGTTGGACAGAAGCACAGATACGCAGTATTTT
V: TRBV18; D: TRBD1; size: -; J: TRBJ2-7; CDR3: CASSQKDRSYEQYF; DNA: TGTGCCAGCTCACAAAAGGACAGGTCCTACGAGCAGTACTTC
V: TRBV5-1; D: TRBD2; size: -; J: TRBJ2-3; CDR3: CASSLLAASTDTQYF; DNA: TGCGCCAGCAGCTTACTAGCGGCTAGCACAGATACGCAGTATTTT
V: TRBV7-8; D: -; size: once; J: TRBJ2-3; CDR3: CASSSRGLAYDTQYF; DNA: TGTGCCAGCAGCTCCCGAGGGCTAGCGTACGATACGCAGTATTTT
V: TRBV9; D: -; size: few; J: TRBJ1-3; CDR3: CASGLGYDSGNTIYF; DNA: TGTGCCAGCGGCCTGGGCTATGACTCTGGAAACACCATATATTTT
V: TRBV4-1; D: -; size: -; J: TRBJ2-5; CDR3: CASSQDYRETQYF; DNA: TGCGCCAGCAGCCAAGATTACAGGGAGACCCAGTACTTC
V: TRBV29-1; D: -; size: -; J: TRBJ2-5; CDR3: CSGGAEETQYF; DNA: TGCAGCGGGGGGGCAGAAGAGACCCAGTACTTC
V: TRBV29-1; D: -; size: -; J: TRBJ2-3; CDR3: CSVEDPAGRSTDTQYF; DNA: TGCAGCGTTGAAGATCCCGCTGGTCGGAGCACAGATACGCAGTATTTT
V: TRBV11-2; D: -; size: -; J: TRBJ2-7; CDR3: CASSPPQRGDEQYF; DNA: TGTGCCAGCAGCCCCCCCCAAAGGGGTGACGAGCAGTACTTC
V: TRBV2; D: -; size: -; J: TRBJ1-2; CDR3: CASSNRYGYTF; DNA: TGTGCCAGCAGCAACAGATATGGCTACACCTTC
V: TRBV28; D: -; size: -; J: TRBJ1-1; CDR3: CASSPPAPPNTEAFF; DNA: TGTGCCAGCAGTCCCCCTGCCCCACCGAACACTGAAGCTTTCTTT
V: TRBV11-2; D: -; size: -; J: TRBJ1-2; CDR3: CASSLEAGANYGYTF; DNA: TGTGCCAGCAGCTTAGAGGCGGGTGCTAACTATGGCTACACCTTC
V: TRBV10-2; D: TRBD1; size: -; J: TRBJ2-7; CDR3: CASSEYETGDEQYF; DNA: TGCGCCAGCAGTGAGTATGAGACAGGGGACGAGCAGTACTTC
V: TRBV7-2; D: TRBD2; size: -; J: TRBJ2-1; CDR3: CASSPLIAGGPNNEQFF; DNA: TGTGCCAGCAGCCCTCTAATAGCGGGAGGGCCCAACAATGAGCAGTTCTTC